A selection of T cell receptor beta chains follows, all from one sample in a study of T-cell reconstitution after alpha-beta-depleted transplantation in children. TCRdb re-called the PCR reads with MiXCR, one entry per CDR3 protein. The sample holds hundreds of thousands of distinct CDR3 sequences, around 13% seen once. Sequenced here: PBMCs from the stem cell graft donor, sampled from the stem cell graft. These receptor sequences come from a human donor who donated a stem cell graft to a child with acute lymphoblastic leukemia. CDR3s include the opening cysteine and the closing phenylalanine or tryptophan. Each record gives: clone size, D gene, V gene, J gene, CDR3 DNA, CDR3 protein. The D gene is left open where the match is weak. The size of a clone is reported for some rows only, either as once, few or many, or as a class for expanded clones.

many	TRBD1	TRBV5-6	TRBJ1-2	TGTGCCAGCAGCGCGACAGGGGTTAACTATGGCTACACCTTC	CASSATGVNYGYTF
many	-	TRBV7-2	TRBJ2-7	TGTGCCAGCAGCTCGTATGAGGAGACAGCCCTCTACGAGCAGTACTTC	CASSSYEETALYEQYF
many	TRBD1	TRBV6-2/TRBV6-3	TRBJ2-2	TGTGCCAGCCGTCGGGGACAGCATAACACCGGGGAGCTGTTTTTT	CASRRGQHNTGELFF
many	-	TRBV6-5	TRBJ2-7	TGTGCCAGCAGTTCACCCGGGTCTGGATCCTACGAGCAGTACTTC	CASSSPGSGSYEQYF
many	-	TRBV9	TRBJ1-1	TGTGCCAGCAGCGTAGAAAGCAGCAGGGGGAACACTGAAGCTTTCTTT	CASSVESSRGNTEAFF
many	-	TRBV2	TRBJ1-6	TGTGCCAGCAGTCGGGACACCGATAATTCACCCCTCCACTTT	CASSRDTDNSPLHF
-	-	TRBV7-2	TRBJ1-3	TGTGCCAGCAGCACCTTCCACAGGGAGACGGGAAACACCATATATTTT	CASSTFHRETGNTIYF
many	TRBD1	TRBV7-2	TRBJ1-4	TGTGCCAGCAGCACCCGACAGGGGGCCAGAGAAAAACTGTTTTTT	CASSTRQGAREKLFF
-	TRBD2	TRBV20-1	TRBJ2-5	TGCAGTGCAGAGGATCCGAGCGGGGGCCCCCTAGGAGAGACCCAGTACTTC	CSAEDPSGGPLGETQYF
many	-	TRBV7-8	TRBJ1-2	TGTGCCAGCAGCTCACGACAGGACCTCCTCCACTATGGCTACACCTTC	CASSSRQDLLHYGYTF
many	TRBD2	TRBV5-1	TRBJ2-5	TGCGCCAGCACTTCGGGGGGCCAAGAGACCCAGTACTTC	CASTSGGQETQYF
many	TRBD2	TRBV20-1	TRBJ2-4	TGCAGTGCTAGCGCCCGACTAGCGGGAACACTAGCCAAAAACATTCAGTACTTC	CSASARLAGTLAKNIQYF
many	-	TRBV25-1	TRBJ1-5	TGTGCCAGCAGTGAATATGGGGGCAATCAGCCCCAGCATTTT	CASSEYGGNQPQHF